The rows below give T cell receptor beta chains drawn from one sample of a study of OX40 agonist ivuxolimab in advanced cancers. Repertoires were generated with immunoSEQ multiplex PCR, while TCRdb's copy carries only in-frame clones and drops some. The sample holds some 85,000 clones; about 89% are singletons and the top ten take about 1.6%. The input for sequencing was CD4+ or CD8+ T cells sorted from blood, taken in a trial of the OX40 agonist ivuxolimab. All receptors derive from an adult with an advanced solid tumor such as melanoma, head and neck, liver or kidney cancer. CDR3s include the opening cysteine and the closing phenylalanine or tryptophan. The D gene is left open where the match is weak. Expanded clones get a size class; other rows say once, few or many, or leave the size out.

once,TRBJ2-2,.,TRBV9,CASTRQGNTGELFF,TGTGCCAGCACCCGGCAGGGGAACACCGGGGAGCTGTTTTTT
.,TRBJ2-1,.,TRBV7-2,CASSLLLAGEQFF,TGTGCCAGCAGCTTACTGCTGGCGGGTGAGCAGTTCTTC
.,TRBJ2-3,.,TRBV6-1,CASSESGSTTDTQYF,TGTGCCAGCAGTGAAAGTGGCAGTACCACAGATACGCAGTATTTT
.,TRBJ2-7,TRBD1,TRBV30,CAWRTRVDYRGDNEQYF,TGTGCCTGGAGGACCCGGGTGGATTACAGGGGGGACAACGAGCAGTACTTC
.,TRBJ2-5,.,TRBV7-7,CASSLRLSWGETQYF,TGTGCTAGCAGCCTACGACTTTCTTGGGGAGAGACCCAGTACTTC
.,TRBJ2-6,.,TRBV7-3,CASSLSPLSGANVLTF,TGTGCCAGCAGCTTAAGCCCCCTCTCTGGGGCCAACGTCCTGACTTTC
once,TRBJ1-2,.,TRBV13,CASSSGDSYGYTF,TGTGCCAGCAGCTCAGGAGACAGCTATGGCTACACCTTC
.,TRBJ2-7,TRBD2,TRBV7-9,CASSLGLAAYEQYF,TGTGCCAGCAGCTTAGGCCTAGCGGCCTACGAGCAGTACTTC
.,TRBJ1-2,TRBD1,TRBV6-6,CASSPGQRGNDYTF,TGTGCCAGCAGTCCGGGACAGCGGGGAAATGACTACACCTTC
.,TRBJ2-7,TRBD2,TRBV7-9,CASSPAGLAGGEQYF,TGTGCCAGCAGCCCCGCGGGACTAGCGGGAGGCGAGCAGTACTTC
.,TRBJ2-1,TRBD1,TRBV4-2,CASSQASGTGDIRKYNEQFF,TGTGCCAGCAGCCAAGCATCTGGGACAGGGGATATCAGAAAATACAATGAGCAGTTCTTC
.,TRBJ2-1,TRBD2,TRBV14,CASSQDLFWAGGGINEQFF,TGTGCCAGCAGCCAAGACTTGTTTTGGGCGGGAGGGGGGATCAATGAGCAGTTCTTC
once,TRBJ1-4,.,TRBV4-1,CASSQLVAVLNEKLFF,TGCGCCAGCAGCCAGCTGGTGGCGGTCCTTAATGAAAAACTGTTTTTT
.,TRBJ1-2,.,TRBV28,CASSFTNYGYTF,TGTGCCAGCAGTTTCACTAACTATGGCTACACCTTC
.,TRBJ2-1,TRBD1,TRBV7-9,CASSRGQLYNEQFF,TGTGCCAGCAGCCGGGGACAGCTCTACAATGAGCAGTTCTTC
once,TRBJ2-5,.,TRBV30,CAWSQGSRETQYF,TGTGCCTGGAGTCAGGGTAGCAGGGAGACCCAGTACTTC
.,TRBJ2-1,.,TRBV28,CASIGRLSSYNEQFF,TGTGCCAGCATCGGGCGGCTGAGCTCCTACAATGAGCAGTTCTTC
.,TRBJ1-2,TRBD1,TRBV15,CATSRDTGDNYGYTF,TGTGCCACCAGCAGAGATACAGGGGATAACTATGGCTACACCTTC
.,TRBJ2-7,.,TRBV5-1,CASTPGGNEQYF,TGCGCCAGCACCCCGGGGGGCAACGAGCAGTACTTC
.,TRBJ2-2,TRBD1,TRBV25-1,CASSIGTVTGELFF,TGTGCCAGCAGTATCGGGACAGTTACCGGGGAGCTGTTTTTT
few,TRBJ2-7,.,TRBV23-1,CASSQSLEREPYEQYF,TGCGCCAGCAGTCAATCCCTGGAGAGGGAACCCTACGAGCAGTACTTC
few,TRBJ2-3,TRBD2,TRBV5-6,CASSLTGTTVTDTQYF,TGTGCCAGCAGCCTTACTGGGACTACAGTCACAGATACGCAGTATTTT
.,TRBJ2-4,TRBD1,TRBV30,CAWSVRGQGSDIQYF,TGTGCCTGGAGTGTACGCGGACAGGGGTCAGACATTCAGTACTTC
.,TRBJ2-1,.,TRBV9,CASSVAQGSYNEQFF,TGTGCCAGCAGCGTAGCTCAAGGTAGCTACAATGAGCAGTTCTTC
.,TRBJ2-7,.,TRBV28,CASRRQGISYEQYF,TGTGCCAGCCGCCGTCAGGGGATTTCCTACGAGCAGTACTTC
.,TRBJ2-1,.,TRBV6-6,CASSLDSVNNEQFF,TGTGCCAGCAGTTTGGACTCGGTCAACAATGAGCAGTTCTTC
.,TRBJ2-1,.,TRBV7-2,CASSLALGEQFF,TGTGCCAGCAGCTTAGCTCTTGGGGAGCAGTTCTTC
.,TRBJ1-1,.,TRBV19,CASSIVGGRGANTEAFF,TGTGCCAGTAGTATAGTAGGTGGAAGGGGGGCGAACACTGAAGCTTTCTTT
.,TRBJ1-5,.,TRBV10-3,CAIRTASNQPQHF,TGTGCCATCAGGACAGCTAGCAATCAGCCCCAGCATTTT
.,TRBJ1-6,.,TRBV19,CASSTDRGSPLHF,TGTGCCAGTAGTACTGATAGGGGATCACCCCTCCACTTT
.,TRBJ2-3,.,TRBV29-1,CSVGGGQTLTDTQYF,TGCAGCGTTGGCGGGGGACAGACCCTCACAGATACGCAGTATTTT
.,TRBJ2-7,.,TRBV28,CASSLGQYTYEQYF,TGTGCCAGCAGTTTAGGACAGTATACCTACGAGCAGTACTTC
.,TRBJ2-1,TRBD2,TRBV11-2,CASSLILGLAALNEQFF,TGTGCCAGCAGCTTAATCCTGGGACTAGCAGCTCTCAATGAGCAGTTCTTC
.,TRBJ2-1,.,TRBV15,CATKAPDGVQNEQFF,TGTGCCACCAAGGCGCCCGACGGGGTCCAAAATGAGCAGTTCTTC
.,TRBJ2-7,.,TRBV6-5,CASRQEVNYEQYF,TGTGCCAGCAGACAGGAGGTTAACTACGAGCAGTACTTC
.,TRBJ1-1,.,TRBV4-1,CASSDRGGPNTEAFF,TGCGCCAGCAGCGATAGGGGGGGACCGAACACTGAAGCTTTCTTT
.,TRBJ2-3,.,TRBV7-3,CASSPGKGTDTQYF,TGTGCCAGCAGCCCCGGCAAGGGGACAGATACGCAGTATTTT
.,TRBJ2-2,.,TRBV30,CAWRWGAGGELFF,TGTGCCTGGAGATGGGGGGCCGGCGGGGAGCTGTTTTTT
.,TRBJ1-5,.,TRBV30,CAWSPGSNQPQHF,TGTGCCTGGAGTCCGGGAAGCAATCAGCCCCAGCATTTT
once,TRBJ2-3,.,TRBV5-4,CASSLVGGITDTQYF,TGTGCCAGCAGCTTGGTGGGGGGAATCACAGATACGCAGTATTTT
.,TRBJ2-3,TRBD2,TRBV6-5,CASSYGTSHMDTQYF,TGTGCCAGCAGTTACGGGACTAGCCACATGGATACGCAGTATTTT
.,TRBJ2-3,.,TRBV7-2,CASSPRPLTSTDTQYF,TGTGCCAGCAGCCCCCGGCCACTTACTAGCACAGATACGCAGTATTTT
.,TRBJ1-1,TRBD1,TRBV11-3,CASSLTGGTEAFF,TGTGCCAGCAGCTTAACAGGGGGCACTGAAGCTTTCTTT
.,TRBJ2-5,.,TRBV7-2,CASRGSVQETQYF,TGTGCCAGCAGAGGAAGCGTCCAAGAGACCCAGTACTTC
.,TRBJ2-7,.,TRBV4-3,CASSQELVRGFSYEQYF,TGCGCCAGCAGCCAAGAGCTAGTAAGGGGCTTCTCCTACGAGCAGTACTTC
.,TRBJ1-1,TRBD1,TRBV5-1,CASSPGQGNTEAFF,TGCGCCAGCAGCCCGGGACAGGGGAACACTGAAGCTTTCTTT
.,TRBJ1-1,.,TRBV29-1,CSVDWGSGTEAFF,TGCAGCGTTGACTGGGGTTCAGGGACTGAAGCTTTCTTT
.,TRBJ1-4,.,TRBV7-9,CASSVELAGSEKLFF,TGTGCCAGCAGCGTAGAGTTGGCAGGGAGTGAAAAACTGTTTTTT
.,TRBJ2-7,TRBD2,TRBV7-9,CASSLASGSTYEQYF,TGTGCCAGCAGCTTGGCTAGCGGGAGCACCTACGAGCAGTACTTC
.,TRBJ2-3,.,TRBV30,CAWRQDTDTQYF,TGTGCCTGGAGGCAGGATACAGATACGCAGTATTTT
.,TRBJ1-1,.,TRBV6-5,CASSPSRGAGTEAFF,TGTGCCAGCAGTCCATCGCGGGGGGCTGGGACTGAAGCTTTCTTT
.,TRBJ2-5,.,TRBV18,CASSPPGTGGFETQYF,TGTGCCAGCTCACCACCAGGGACCGGAGGTTTCGAGACCCAGTACTTC
.,TRBJ1-3,.,TRBV18,CASSLGPSSGNTIYF,TGTGCCAGCTCACTGGGACCGTCCTCTGGAAACACCATATATTTT
.,TRBJ2-7,.,TRBV7-9,CASSLAGFDEQYF,TGTGCCAGCAGCTTGGCCGGGTTCGACGAGCAGTACTTC
.,TRBJ2-3,.,TRBV5-1,CASSLGGVRADTQYF,TGCGCCAGCAGCTTGGGAGGGGTAAGGGCAGATACGCAGTATTTT
.,TRBJ2-7,TRBD1,TRBV5-1,CASSGAGTDYEQYF,TGCGCCAGCAGCGGGGCCGGGACAGACTACGAGCAGTACTTC
.,TRBJ1-5,.,TRBV28,CASSLTRGQPQHF,TGTGCCAGCAGTTTAACAAGGGGCCAGCCCCAGCATTTT
.,TRBJ2-5,.,TRBV4-2,CASSQVRPLDQETQYF,TGTGCCAGCAGCCAAGTCAGGCCCCTAGACCAAGAGACCCAGTACTTC
.,TRBJ2-7,TRBD2,TRBV11-2,CASSLGGLAGGRLPYEQYF,TGTGCCAGCAGCTTAGGGGGACTAGCGGGAGGGAGGCTCCCCTACGAGCAGTACTTC
.,TRBJ2-7,.,TRBV7-8,CASSPSRGHPYEQYF,TGTGCCAGCAGCCCTAGTCGGGGACATCCCTACGAGCAGTACTTC